This entry lists 17 T cell receptor beta chains sequenced from one sample in a study of graft-versus-host responses after intestinal transplantation. Clones were read by immunoSEQ multiplex PCR, and TCRdb kept only the in-frame ones, dropping some. Of tens of thousands of clones in the sample, about 90% were seen once. No antigen is known for these receptors. Sequenced material: unstimulated CD8+ T cells sorted from spleen or lymph node cells, taken before intestinal transplant. All receptors derive from a human donor who received an intestinal transplant.

This sequence joins TRBV27 and TRBJ1-5; a possible D gene is TRBD1 (6 bases). The CDR3 has 18 residues. Germline loops: CDR1 MNHEY, CDR2 SMNVEV (reference sequence). The V end was cut by 5 bases, the J end by 2 bases, with 22 bases between. The CDR3 region is CASSRTWKVGGRNQPQHF. The CDR3 DNA reads as TGTGCCAGCAGTCGGACGTGGAAAGTAGGGGGTCGCAATCAGCCCCAGCATTTT.

This clone has just one count. The chain links TRBV6-1 to TRBJ2-1; tentatively, D is TRBD1 (6 bases). Germline assignment: CDR1 MNHNS and CDR2 SASEGT. Trimming shortened V by 1 base and J by 1 base, and 11 bases separated the two germline ends. This CDR3 has 16 residues. The CDR3 nucleotides read TGTGCCAGCAGTGAAGGACAGGCCCCTTCCTACAATGAGCAGTTCTTC. Amino acids: CASSEGQAPSYNEQFF.

CDR3 sequence (DNA): TGTGCCAGCAGCTTAGGTGGCAGCCGCACAGATACGCAGTATTTT. Protein: CASSLGGSRTDTQYF. This chain uses TRBV11-2 with TRBJ2-3; D is uncertain. Trimming cost V 1 base and J 1 base, with 9 bases left between them. Germline V gives CDR1 SGHAT, CDR2 FQNNGV. The CDR3 runs 15 residues.

This chain joins TRBV6-6 and TRBJ2-1; D possibly corresponds to TRBD2 (5 bases). The ends were cut back, 5 bases at V and 6 bases at J, with 14 bases in the middle. Germline V gene data show CDR1 as MNHNY and CDR2 as SVGAGI (reference sequence). This CDR3 is 14 amino acids long. The CDR3 is CASSPGVSRNEQFF. In nucleotides, the CDR3 is TGTGCCAGCAGTCCCGGGGTGAGTCGCAATGAGCAGTTCTTC.

The chain combines TRBV11-2 with TRBJ2-5, with 10 bases fitting TRBD1. The V segment lost 1 base and the J segment 1 base; nucleotides outside the gene matches: 3. CDR3 length: 16 amino acids. Per the germline V gene, CDR1 is SGHAT and CDR2 is FQNNGV. Here the CDR3 DNA reads TGTGCCAGCAGCTTAGGGCGGACAGGGGGCCAAGAGACCCAGTACTTC. As protein: CASSLGRTGGQETQYF.

The chain combines TRBV4-1 with TRBJ1-2; possibly TRBD1 for D (5 bases). The CDR3 runs 15 residues. Trimming took 0 bases from V and 4 from J, leaving 12 bases between them. Per germline, CDR1 MGHRA and CDR2 YSYEKL. CDR3 sequence (DNA): TGCGCCAGCAGCCAAGATCGGGATAGGGGCTATGGCTACACCTTC. This sequence encodes CASSQDRDRGYGYTF.

The CDR3 reads CASSETTHSGNTIYF. In DNA, the CDR3 is TGTGCCAGCAGTGAAACTACCCACTCTGGAAACACCATATATTTT. The gene calls are TRBV25-1 and TRBJ1-3; D is unclear. V shed 2 bases and J shed 0 bases, with 8 bases lying between them. This CDR3 is built from 15 residues. Germline CDR1 and CDR2: MGHDK and SYGVNS. Full variable domain (remainder filled in from reference TRBV25-1 and TRBJ1-3): EADIYQTPRYLVIGTGKKITLECSQTMGHDKMYWYQQDPGMELHLIHYSYGVNSTEKGDLSSESTVSRIRTEHFPLTLESARPSHTSQYLCASSETTHSGNTIYFGEGSWLTVV.

This chain connects TRBV7-9 to TRBJ1-4; D unresolved. V lost 3 bases and J lost 5, with 10 bases in between. Germline CDR1 and CDR2: SEHNR and FQNEAQ (reference sequence). The CDR3 is 14 residues long. The CDR3 region has the DNA TGTGCCAGCAGCTTCGTGGACGGGAATGAAAAACTGTTTTTT. This translates into CASSFVDGNEKLFF.

This chain links TRBV4-1 with TRBJ2-7; tentative D call: TRBD2 (6 bases). The CDR3 is made up of 16 amino acids. Trimming took 1 base from V and 6 from J, leaving 19 bases between them. CDR1 and CDR2 from the germline V gene are MGHRA and YSYEKL. The CDR3 sequence: CASSQGLASEGIEQYF. The CDR3 nucleotides read TGCGCCAGCAGCCAAGGTCTAGCGTCGGAGGGGATCGAGCAGTACTTC.

This chain uses TRBV27 with TRBJ2-7, with TRBD1 matching over 7 bases. After removal of 5 bases from V and 3 bases from J, the junction contained 7 bases not matched to a gene. The CDR3 runs 14 residues. Germline-derived CDR1 and CDR2 are MNHEY and SMNVEV (reference sequence). CDR3 bases: TGTGCCAGCAGTCCCCAGGACAGGTACTACGAGCAGTACTTC. It is translated as CASSPQDRYYEQYF.

The chain couples TRBV6-5 to TRBJ2-7, with D perhaps matching TRBD2 (6 bases). Germline-derived CDR1 and CDR2 are MNHEY and SVGAGI. The V end was cut by 6 bases, the J end by 2 bases, with 11 bases between. The CDR3 has 13 amino acids. The CDR3 region is CASSRDLPYEQYF. Written as DNA, the CDR3 is TGTGCCAGCAGCAGGGACTTGCCCTACGAGCAGTACTTC.

The rearrangement uses TRBV7-9 and TRBJ2-1; D possibly corresponds to TRBD2 (6 bases). V dropped 6 bases and J dropped 0 bases, with 9 bases sitting between them. Germline assignment: CDR1 SEHNR and CDR2 FQNEAQ (reference sequence). The CDR3 runs 14 residues. CDR3 bases: TGTGCCAGCAGACGGGAGAGCTCCTACAATGAGCAGTTCTTC. Translating gives CASRRESSYNEQFF.

The V gene is TRBV4-1, the J gene TRBJ2-5; 10 bases map to TRBD2. With V trimmed by 1 base and J by 5 bases, 7 bases remained unmatched. The germline V gene encodes CDR1 MGHRA and CDR2 YSYEKL. The CDR3 totals 16 residues. The CDR3 loop reads CASSQVGLAGVETQYF. The CDR3 DNA reads as TGCGCCAGCAGCCAAGTTGGGCTAGCGGGGGTGGAGACCCAGTACTTC.

The chain couples TRBV9 to TRBJ2-3, with 8 bases matching TRBD2. Germline V gene sequence: CDR1 SGDLS, CDR2 YYNGEE. The CDR3 runs 13 residues. Trimming removed 10 bases from V and 6 bases from J; junction bases left unmatched: 10. CDR3: CASEGREADTQYF. The CDR3 coding sequence is TGTGCCTCTGAGGGGCGGGAGGCCGATACGCAGTATTTT. Variable domain in full (rest from reference TRBV9 and TRBJ2-3): DSGVTQTPKHLITATGQRVTLRCSPRSGDLSVYWYQQSLDQGLQFLIQYYNGEERAKGNILERFSAQQFPDLHSELNLSSLELGDSALYFCASEGREADTQYFGPGTRLTVL.

This chain links TRBV27 with TRBJ2-4, with a possible D match to TRBD2 (7 bases). Germline V gene lookup returns CDR1 MNHEY and CDR2 SMNVEV (reference sequence). The CDR3 spans 18 residues. V lost 4 bases and J lost 1, with 20 bases in between. Written as DNA, the CDR3 is TGTGCCAGCAGTTCCTTCCTTAAAGGGGGGGCCGCCAAAAACATTCAGTACTTC. The encoded protein is CASSSFLKGGAAKNIQYF.

The rearrangement links TRBV5-5 to TRBJ2-7; no reliable D call. V was pared by 4 bases and J by 1 base, with 6 bases between. The CDR3 is 12 amino acids. CDR1 and CDR2 from the germline V gene are SGHKS and YYEKEE (reference sequence). The CDR3, as DNA: TGTGCCAGCAGCCTTCGGTCCTACGAGCAGTACTTC. The encoded protein is CASSLRSYEQYF.

This clone occurred a few times. The rearrangement uses TRBV11-2 and TRBJ2-7; D gene unclear. The germline CDR1 and CDR2 sequences are SGHAT and FQNNGV. The CDR3 length is 12 residues. V was shortened by 0 bases and J by 3 bases, with 3 bases between the two germline ends. The CDR3 nucleotides are TGTGCCAGCAGCTTAGAAGGCTACGAGCAGTACTTC. Translated: CASSLEGYEQYF.